The clone carrying this T cell receptor beta chain was observed a handful of times. Antigen unknown. The sample comes from a study of early T cells in non-severe SARS-CoV-2 infection. At the level of the study: Chains were unpaired, as sequencing was done on bulk RNA from unsorted whole blood. General observations from the study: Matching with VDJdb favored anti-spike CD8 responses (missing private and CD4 specificities).

Researchers attached unique molecular identifiers to individual cDNA molecules. Using its own MiXCR run on the 5' RACE reads, TCRdb lists one record per CDR3 protein. This sample yields about 130,000 distinct CDR3 sequences, of which 15% are seen a single time; around a fifth belongs to the top ten. Sequencing input: whole blood. The sequence was collected from an adult who was a healthcare worker with PCR-confirmed SARS-CoV-2 infection or an uninfected control (not recorded which).

The CDR3 nucleotides are TGCAGTGCTAGAGACCCAGAGCTAGGGGATCAGCCCCAGCATTTT. It encodes CSARDPELGDQPQHF. The genes are TRBV20-1 and TRBJ1-5, with a possible D match to TRBD1 (5 bases). The CDR3 is 15 amino acids. Trimming stripped 0 bases from V and 5 bases from J, with 14 bases between. Germline lookup yields CDR1 DFQATT and CDR2 SNEGSKA (reference sequence).